Sequencing of this TCR beta chain was carried out in a study of shared clonotypes between healthy human individuals. Study outcomes and limitations: As a rule, naive subsets had a larger estimated richness than memory subsets.

This clone was detected only a few times. The target antigen is unknown. Assay: immunoSEQ multiplex PCR; the TCRdb copy retains only in-frame clones and omits some. In the table there are under 1,100,000 clones, more than 60% of which are singletons. Germline V lookup: CDR1 SGHRS, CDR2 YFSETQ. V was clipped by 4 bases and J by 5 bases; unmatched bases: 14. CDR3 length equals 18 residues. The chain carries TRBV5-1 and TRBJ2-3; TRBD2 matches 12 bases. Specimen: memory CD4+ T cells sorted from blood. The subset is: CD45RA-negative fraction. This clonotype was sampled from a man in his late teens or twenties in good health. The CDR3 spells CASSVAPPLAGGLDTQYF. The CDR3, as DNA: TGCGCCAGCAGCGTTGCCCCCCCACTAGCGGGGGGACTAGATACGCAGTATTTT. Using reference TRBV5-1 and TRBJ2-3 for the parts outside the CDR3, the full variable domain is KAGVTQTPRYLIKTRGQQVTLSCSPISGHRSVSWYQQTPGQGLQFLFEYFSETQRNKGNFPGRFSGRQFSNSRSEMNVSTLELGDSALYLCASSVAPPLAGGLDTQYFGPGTRLTVL.